The text below deals with one T cell receptor (beta chain). The antigen remains unidentified. The data derive from a study of OX40 agonist ivuxolimab in advanced cancers. Study context: Across the patients, intravenous ivuxolimab was delivered every 2 weeks at 0.01 to 10 mg/kg. Participants, approximately 83% male, averaged approximately 60 years of age, ranging from about 23 to 85. Partial responses occurred in three patients (one hepatocellular carcinoma, two cutaneous melanoma). Study-level findings and limits: At 0.1 to 3.0 mg/kg and by week 6, clonal expansion occurred in CD4+ and CD8+ blood T cells.

The method was immunoSEQ multiplex PCR; TCRdb's version includes in-frame clones alone and lacks a portion of them. The table lists about 50,000 clones, 60% to 80% of them singletons, with 2% to 2.5% in the top ten. V dropped 4 bases and J dropped 4; count of bases not matched to a gene: 5. Germline CDR1 and CDR2: SGHTA and FQGNSA. The CDR3 runs to 14 residues. The clonotype comes from an adult with an advanced solid tumor such as melanoma, head and neck, liver or kidney cancer. This specimen was CD4+ or CD8+ T cells sorted from blood, taken in a trial of the OX40 agonist ivuxolimab. This sequence joins TRBV7-2 and TRBJ2-5, with 8 positions matching TRBD2. CDR3 nucleotide sequence: TGTGCCAGCAGCTATCTCGGGGGGGGAGAGACCCAGTACTTC. Protein: CASSYLGGGETQYF.